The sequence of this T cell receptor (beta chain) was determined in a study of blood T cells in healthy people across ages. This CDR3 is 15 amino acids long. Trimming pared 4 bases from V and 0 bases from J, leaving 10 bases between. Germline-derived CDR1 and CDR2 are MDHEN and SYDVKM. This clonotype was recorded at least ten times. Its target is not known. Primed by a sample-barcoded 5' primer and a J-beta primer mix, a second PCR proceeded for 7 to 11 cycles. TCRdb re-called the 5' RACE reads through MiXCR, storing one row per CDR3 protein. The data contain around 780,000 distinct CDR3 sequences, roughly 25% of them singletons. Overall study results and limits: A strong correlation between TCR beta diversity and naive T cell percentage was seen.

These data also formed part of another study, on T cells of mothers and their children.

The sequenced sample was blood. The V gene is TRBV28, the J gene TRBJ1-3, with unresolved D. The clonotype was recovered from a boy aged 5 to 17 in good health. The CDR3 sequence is CASSYLDASGNTIYF. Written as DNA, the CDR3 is TGTGCCAGCAGTTATCTTGACGCCTCTGGAAACACCATATATTTT.